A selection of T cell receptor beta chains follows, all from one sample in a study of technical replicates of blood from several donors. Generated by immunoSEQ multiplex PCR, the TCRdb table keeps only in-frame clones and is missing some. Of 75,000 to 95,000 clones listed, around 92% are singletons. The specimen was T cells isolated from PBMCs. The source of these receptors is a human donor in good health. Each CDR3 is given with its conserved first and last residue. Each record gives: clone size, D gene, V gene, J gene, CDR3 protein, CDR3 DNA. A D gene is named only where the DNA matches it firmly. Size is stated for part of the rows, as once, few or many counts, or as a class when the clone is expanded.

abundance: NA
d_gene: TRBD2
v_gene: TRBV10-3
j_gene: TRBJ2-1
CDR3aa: CAIGLPGGDDEQFF
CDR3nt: TGTGCCATCGGTCTTCCGGGAGGGGATGATGAGCAGTTCTTC

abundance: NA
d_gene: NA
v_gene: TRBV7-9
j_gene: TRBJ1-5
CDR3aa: CASSLSGNSNQPQHF
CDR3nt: TGTGCCAGCAGCTTATCAGGGAATAGCAATCAGCCCCAGCATTTT

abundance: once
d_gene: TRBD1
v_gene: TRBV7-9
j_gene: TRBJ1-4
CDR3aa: CASSFDGTGLEKLFF
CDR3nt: TGTGCCAGCAGCTTTGATGGGACAGGGCTTGAAAAACTGTTTTTT

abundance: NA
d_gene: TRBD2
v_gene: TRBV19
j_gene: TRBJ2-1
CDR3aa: CASSTSGSGHEQFF
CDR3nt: TGTGCCAGTAGTACCAGCGGGAGTGGCCACGAGCAGTTCTTC

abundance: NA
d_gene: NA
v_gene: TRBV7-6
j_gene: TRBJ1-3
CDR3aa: CASSPKVLDSGNTIYF
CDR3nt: TGTGCCAGCAGTCCTAAGGTTCTAGACTCTGGAAACACCATATATTTT

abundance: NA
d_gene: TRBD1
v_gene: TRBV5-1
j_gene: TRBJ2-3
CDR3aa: CASSRRDRGSVTDTQYF
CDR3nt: TGCGCCAGCAGCCGAAGGGACAGGGGTTCAGTCACAGATACGCAGTATTTT

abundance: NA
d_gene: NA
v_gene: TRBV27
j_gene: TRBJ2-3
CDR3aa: CASSRQGHTDTQYF
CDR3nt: TGTGCCAGCAGTAGGCAGGGTCACACAGATACGCAGTATTTT

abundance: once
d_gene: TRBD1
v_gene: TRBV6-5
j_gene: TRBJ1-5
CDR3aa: CASRAGTGLSQPQHF
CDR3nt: TGTGCCAGCAGAGCCGGGACAGGACTCAGTCAGCCCCAGCATTTT

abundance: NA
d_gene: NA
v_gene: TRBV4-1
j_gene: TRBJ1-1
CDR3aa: CASSQENGNTEAFF
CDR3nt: TGCGCCAGCAGCCAAGAGAACGGTAACACTGAAGCTTTCTTT

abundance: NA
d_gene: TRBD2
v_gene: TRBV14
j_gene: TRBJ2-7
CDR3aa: CASSQILGTKSHEQYF
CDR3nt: TGTGCCAGCAGCCAGATCCTAGGGACTAAGTCCCACGAGCAGTACTTC

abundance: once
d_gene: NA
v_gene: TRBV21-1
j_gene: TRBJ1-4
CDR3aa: CASESRGDYNEKLFF
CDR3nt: TGTGCCAGCGAAAGCAGGGGGGATTATAATGAAAAACTGTTTTTT

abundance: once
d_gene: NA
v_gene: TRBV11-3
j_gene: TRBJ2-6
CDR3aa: CASSGARVSGANVLTF
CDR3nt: TGTGCCAGCAGTGGAGCTCGAGTATCCGGGGCCAACGTCCTGACTTTC

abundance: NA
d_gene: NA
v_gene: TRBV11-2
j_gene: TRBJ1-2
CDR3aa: CASSPYRDGYTF
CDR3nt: TGTGCCAGCAGCCCTTACAGGGATGGCTACACCTTC

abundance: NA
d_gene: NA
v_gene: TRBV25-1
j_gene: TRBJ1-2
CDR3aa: CASSAEGQLYTF
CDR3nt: TGTGCCAGCAGTGCCGAGGGACAACTCTACACCTTC

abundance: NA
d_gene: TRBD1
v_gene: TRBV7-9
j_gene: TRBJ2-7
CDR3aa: CASSLGQLYEQYF
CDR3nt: TGTGCCAGCAGCTTGGGACAGCTCTACGAGCAGTACTTC

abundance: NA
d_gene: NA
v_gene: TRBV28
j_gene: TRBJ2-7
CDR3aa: CASSFESIDYEQYF
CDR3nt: TGTGCCAGCAGTTTTGAGAGTATTGACTACGAGCAGTACTTC

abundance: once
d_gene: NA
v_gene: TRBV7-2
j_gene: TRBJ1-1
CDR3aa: CASSLVGGGDYTEAFF
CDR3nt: TGTGCCAGCAGCTTAGTAGGGGGAGGGGATTACACTGAAGCTTTCTTT

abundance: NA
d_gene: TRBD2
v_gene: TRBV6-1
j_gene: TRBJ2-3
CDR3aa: CASSEVVLAGLRRF
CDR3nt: TGTGCCAGCAGTGAAGTTGTGCTAGCGGGGTTAAGGCGTTTT

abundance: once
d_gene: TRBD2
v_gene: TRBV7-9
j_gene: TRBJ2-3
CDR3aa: CASSPGLAVSTDTQYF
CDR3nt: TGTGCCAGCAGCCCGGGACTAGCGGTTAGCACAGATACGCAGTATTTT

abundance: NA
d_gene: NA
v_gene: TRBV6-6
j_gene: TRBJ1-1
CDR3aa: CASSYPADSRSEAFF
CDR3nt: TGTGCCAGCAGTTACCCCGCCGACAGCAGAAGTGAAGCTTTCTTT

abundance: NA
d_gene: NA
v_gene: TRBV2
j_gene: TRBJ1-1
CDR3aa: CASRRGGSDEAFF
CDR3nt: TGTGCCAGCAGGAGGGGGGGGTCTGATGAAGCTTTCTTT

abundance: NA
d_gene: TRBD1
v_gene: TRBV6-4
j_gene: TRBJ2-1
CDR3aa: CASSGTGTNEQFF
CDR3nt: TGTGCCAGCAGTGGGACAGGGACCAATGAGCAGTTCTTC

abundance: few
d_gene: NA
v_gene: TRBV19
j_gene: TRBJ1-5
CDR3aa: CASSTQQGSNQPQHF
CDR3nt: TGTGCCAGTAGTACCCAACAGGGTAGCAATCAGCCCCAGCATTTT

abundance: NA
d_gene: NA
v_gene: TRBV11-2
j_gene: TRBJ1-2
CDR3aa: CASSLGRQYGYTF
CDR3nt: TGTGCCAGCAGCTTAGGTAGACAGTATGGCTACACCTTC

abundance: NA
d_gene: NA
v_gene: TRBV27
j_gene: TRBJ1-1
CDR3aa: CASRETGGMNTEAFF
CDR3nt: TGTGCCAGCAGGGAGACGGGGGGCATGAACACTGAAGCTTTCTTT

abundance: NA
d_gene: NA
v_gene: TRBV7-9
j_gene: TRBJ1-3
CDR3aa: CASSGRAQGTGNTIYF
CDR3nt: TGTGCCAGCAGCGGTAGAGCACAGGGTACTGGAAACACCATATATTTT

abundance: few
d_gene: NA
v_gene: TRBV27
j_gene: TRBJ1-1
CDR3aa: CASRIRGDTEAFF
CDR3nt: TGTGCCAGCAGGATCAGGGGAGACACTGAAGCTTTCTTT

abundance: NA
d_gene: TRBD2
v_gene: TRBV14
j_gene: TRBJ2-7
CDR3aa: CASSQLMGLGPSYEQYF
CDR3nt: TGTGCCAGCAGCCAGTTGATGGGACTAGGCCCCTCCTACGAGCAGTACTTC

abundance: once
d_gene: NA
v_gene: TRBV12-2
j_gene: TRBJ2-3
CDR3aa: CAEWLDTQYF
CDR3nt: TGTGCAGAATGGCTAGATACGCAGTATTTT

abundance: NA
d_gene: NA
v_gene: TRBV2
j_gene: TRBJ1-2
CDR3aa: CAITAMRENNYGYTF
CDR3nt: TGTGCCATAACAGCGATGCGGGAAAATAACTATGGCTACACCTTC

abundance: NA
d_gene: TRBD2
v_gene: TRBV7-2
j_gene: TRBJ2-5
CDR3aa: CASSPRTSGGREAQYF
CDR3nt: TGTGCCAGCAGCCCTCGGACTAGCGGGGGGAGGGAGGCCCAGTACTTC

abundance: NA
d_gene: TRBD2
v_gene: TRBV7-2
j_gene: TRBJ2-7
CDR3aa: CASSFSAGVGYEQYF
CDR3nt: TGTGCCAGCAGCTTTTCCGCGGGAGTAGGCTACGAGCAGTACTTC

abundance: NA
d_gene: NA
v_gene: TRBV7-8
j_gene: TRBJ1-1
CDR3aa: CASSARVSANTEAFF
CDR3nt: TGTGCCAGCAGCGCCCGGGTTTCTGCGAACACTGAAGCTTTCTTT

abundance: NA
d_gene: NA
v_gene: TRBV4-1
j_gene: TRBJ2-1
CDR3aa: CASSQDLLRSSYNEQFF
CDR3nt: TGCGCCAGCAGCCAAGATCTCCTTCGCAGCTCCTACAATGAGCAGTTCTTC

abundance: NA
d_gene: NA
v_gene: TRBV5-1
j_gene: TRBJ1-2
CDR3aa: CASSFQGYYGYTF
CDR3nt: TGCGCCAGCAGCTTCCAGGGTTACTATGGCTACACCTTC

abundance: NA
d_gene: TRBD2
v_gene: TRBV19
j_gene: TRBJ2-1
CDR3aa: CASETGTSIDEQFF
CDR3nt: TGTGCCAGCGAAACCGGGACTAGCATCGATGAGCAGTTCTTC

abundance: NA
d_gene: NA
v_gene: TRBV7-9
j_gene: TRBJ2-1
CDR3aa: CASRWGQMGPYNEQFF
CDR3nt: TGTGCCAGCAGATGGGGCCAAATGGGGCCCTACAATGAGCAGTTCTTC

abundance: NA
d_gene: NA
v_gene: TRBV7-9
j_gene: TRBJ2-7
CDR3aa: CASHSGYEQYF
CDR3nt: TGTGCCAGTCATTCGGGCTACGAGCAGTACTTC

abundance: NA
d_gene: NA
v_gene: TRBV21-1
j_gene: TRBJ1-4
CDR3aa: CASSKEHLSNEKLFF
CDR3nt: TGTGCCAGCAGCAAAGAACACCTTTCTAATGAAAAACTGTTTTTT

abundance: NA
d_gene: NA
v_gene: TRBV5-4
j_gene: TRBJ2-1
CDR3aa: CASSFFASNYNEQFF
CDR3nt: TGTGCCAGCAGCTTCTTTGCGTCCAACTACAATGAGCAGTTCTTC

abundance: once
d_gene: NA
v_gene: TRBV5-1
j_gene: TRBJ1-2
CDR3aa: CASSLEAGTYGYTF
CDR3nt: TGCGCCAGCAGCTTGGAGGCAGGAACCTATGGCTACACCTTC

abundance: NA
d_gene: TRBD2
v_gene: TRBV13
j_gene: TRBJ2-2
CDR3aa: CASSSLAGVGNTGELFF
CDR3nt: TGTGCCAGCAGCTCACTAGCGGGAGTAGGGAACACCGGGGAGCTGTTTTTT